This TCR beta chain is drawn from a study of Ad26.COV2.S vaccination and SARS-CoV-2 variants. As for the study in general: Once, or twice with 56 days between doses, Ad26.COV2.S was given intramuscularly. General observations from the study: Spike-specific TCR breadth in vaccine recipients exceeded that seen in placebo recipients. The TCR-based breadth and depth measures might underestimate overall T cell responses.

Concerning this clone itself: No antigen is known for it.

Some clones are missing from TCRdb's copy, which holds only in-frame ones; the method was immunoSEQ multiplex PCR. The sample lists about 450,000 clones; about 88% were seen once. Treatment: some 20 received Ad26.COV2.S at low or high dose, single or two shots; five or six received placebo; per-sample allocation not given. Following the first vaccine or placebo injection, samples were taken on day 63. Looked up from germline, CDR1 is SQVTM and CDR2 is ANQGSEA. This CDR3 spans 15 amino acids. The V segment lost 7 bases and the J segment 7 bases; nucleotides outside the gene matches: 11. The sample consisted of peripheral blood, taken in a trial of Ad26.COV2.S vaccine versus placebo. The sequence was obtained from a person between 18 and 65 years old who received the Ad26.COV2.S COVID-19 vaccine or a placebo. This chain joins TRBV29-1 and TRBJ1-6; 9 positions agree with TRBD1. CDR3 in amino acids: CSDTYRGQGNSPLHF. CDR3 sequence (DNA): TGCAGCGACACCTACCGGGGACAGGGCAATTCACCCCTCCACTTT.